The clone carrying this TCR beta chain appeared a few times. Its antigen is still unknown. The Oncomine TCR Beta short-read assay generated sequence data from the DNA of cultured CD4+ T cells. From CD4+ T cells that had been cultured, genomic DNA was extracted. TCRdb used MiXCR to reprocess the PCR reads, holding one entry per CDR3 protein. This sample has 20,000 to 25,000 distinct CDR3 sequences, with roughly half found just once. Treatment indicated: roughly nine-day PBMC culture with coronavirus spike peptide pools or control peptides (ViraFEST assay). This entry is derived from a study of vaccination and CD4 T cells after COVID-19. As for the study in general: Comprising six males and four females, the convalescent participants counted two Hispanic individuals among them.

Study results and caveats: The authors studied relatively few convalescent patients and analyzed no early post-infection timepoints.

The sample consisted of CD4+ T cells from blood, cultured in vitro. The TCR was taken from a human donor who had recovered from COVID-19.

The CDR3 loop is CSAKYFRGTGELFF. CDR3 DNA: TGCAGTGCTAAATACTTCCGAGGGACCGGGGAGCTGTTTTTT. The chain recombines TRBV20-1 with TRBJ2-2, with D perhaps matching TRBD2 (5 bases). The germline CDR1 and CDR2 sequences are DFQATT and SNEGSKA (reference sequence). There are 14 residues in the CDR3. Trimming took off 4 bases at V and 5 bases at J, with 14 bases between the two ends.